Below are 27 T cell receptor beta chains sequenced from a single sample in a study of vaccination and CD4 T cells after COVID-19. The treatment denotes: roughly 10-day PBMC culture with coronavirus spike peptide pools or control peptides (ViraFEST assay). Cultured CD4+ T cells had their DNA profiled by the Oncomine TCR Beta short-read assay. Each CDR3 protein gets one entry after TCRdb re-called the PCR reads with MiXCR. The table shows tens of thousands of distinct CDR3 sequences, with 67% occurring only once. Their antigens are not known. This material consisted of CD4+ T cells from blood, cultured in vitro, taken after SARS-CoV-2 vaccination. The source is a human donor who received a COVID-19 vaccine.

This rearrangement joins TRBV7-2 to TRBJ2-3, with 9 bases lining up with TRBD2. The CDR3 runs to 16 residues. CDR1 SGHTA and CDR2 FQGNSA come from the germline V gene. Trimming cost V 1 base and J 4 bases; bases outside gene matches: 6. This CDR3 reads CASSLVGRGGADTQYF. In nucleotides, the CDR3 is TGTGCCAGCAGCTTAGTTGGGCGGGGGGGGGCAGATACGCAGTATTTT.

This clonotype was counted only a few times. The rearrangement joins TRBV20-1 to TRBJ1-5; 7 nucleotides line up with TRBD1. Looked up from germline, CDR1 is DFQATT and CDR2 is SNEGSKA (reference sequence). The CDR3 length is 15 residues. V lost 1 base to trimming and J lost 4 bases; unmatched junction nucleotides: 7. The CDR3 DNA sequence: TGCAGTGCTAGAGGGAACAGGGGATATAATCAGCCCCAGCATTTT. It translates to CSARGNRGYNQPQHF.

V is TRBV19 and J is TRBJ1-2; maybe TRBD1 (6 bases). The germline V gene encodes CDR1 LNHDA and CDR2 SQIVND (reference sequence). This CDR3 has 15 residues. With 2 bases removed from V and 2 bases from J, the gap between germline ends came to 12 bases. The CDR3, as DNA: TGTGCCAGTAGTATACGTCAGGGGTTCAACTATGGCTACACCTTC. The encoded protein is CASSIRQGFNYGYTF.

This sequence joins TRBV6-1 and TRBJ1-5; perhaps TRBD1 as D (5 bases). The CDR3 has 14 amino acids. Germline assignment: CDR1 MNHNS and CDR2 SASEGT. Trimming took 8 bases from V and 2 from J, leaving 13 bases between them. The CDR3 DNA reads TGTGCCAGCTGCCCAGGGATTGGCAATCAGCCCCAGCATTTT. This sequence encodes CASCPGIGNQPQHF.

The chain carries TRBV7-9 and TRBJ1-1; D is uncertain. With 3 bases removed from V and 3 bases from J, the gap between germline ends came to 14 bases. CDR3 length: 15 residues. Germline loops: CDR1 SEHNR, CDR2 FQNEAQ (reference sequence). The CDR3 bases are TGTGCCAGCAGCTTCTTCTGGGGTAATCACACTGAAGCTTTCTTT. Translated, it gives CASSFFWGNHTEAFF.

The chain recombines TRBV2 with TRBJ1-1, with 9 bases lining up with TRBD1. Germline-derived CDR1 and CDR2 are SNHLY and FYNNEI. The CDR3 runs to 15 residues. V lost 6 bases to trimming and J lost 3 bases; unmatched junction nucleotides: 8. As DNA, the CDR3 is TGTGCCAGCAGGATAACAGGGGGCGATGACACTGAAGCTTTCTTT. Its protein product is CASRITGGDDTEAFF. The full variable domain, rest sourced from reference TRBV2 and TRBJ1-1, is EPEVTQTPSHQVTQMGQEVILRCVPISNHLYFYWYRQILGQKVEFLVSFYNNEISEKSEIFDDQFSVERPDGSNFTLKIRSTKLEDSAMYFCASRITGGDDTEAFFGQGTRLTVV.

The CDR3 DNA reads TGCGCCAGCAGCCAGCCCGGGACAGGGGGAAATGGCTACACCTTC. Its translation is CASSQPGTGGNGYTF. V usage is TRBV4-1 and J usage is TRBJ1-2, with TRBD1 identical over 11 bases. The V gene end was trimmed by 3 bases and the J gene end by 6 bases; junction bases not matched to a gene: 6. This CDR3 contains 15 residues. The V gene's germline CDR1 is MGHRA and CDR2 YSYEKL.

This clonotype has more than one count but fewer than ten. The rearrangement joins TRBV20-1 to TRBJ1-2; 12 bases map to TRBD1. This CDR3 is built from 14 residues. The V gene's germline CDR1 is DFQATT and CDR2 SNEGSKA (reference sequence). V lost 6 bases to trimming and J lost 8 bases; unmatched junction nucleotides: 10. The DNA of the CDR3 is TGCAGTGCCGACCCGAGGGACAGGGGGCGAGGCTACACCTTC. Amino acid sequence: CSADPRDRGRGYTF.

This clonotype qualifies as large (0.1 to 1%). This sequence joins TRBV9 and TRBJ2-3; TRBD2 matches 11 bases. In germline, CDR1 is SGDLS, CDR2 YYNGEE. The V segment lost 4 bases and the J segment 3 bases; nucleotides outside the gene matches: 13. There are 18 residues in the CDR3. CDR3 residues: CASSPLGTSGAVTDTQYF. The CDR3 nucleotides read TGTGCCAGCAGCCCGTTGGGGACTAGCGGTGCGGTGACAGATACGCAGTATTTT.

CDR3 region: CATSRDRAANSPLHF. CDR3 sequence (DNA): TGTGCCACCAGCAGAGATCGGGCAGCAAATTCACCCCTCCACTTT. The rearrangement joins TRBV15 to TRBJ1-6; D uncertain. Trimming left V 0 bases short and J 7 bases short, with 10 bases between. The length of the CDR3 is 15 residues. Germline V CDR1 and CDR2: LNHNV, YYDKDF (reference sequence).

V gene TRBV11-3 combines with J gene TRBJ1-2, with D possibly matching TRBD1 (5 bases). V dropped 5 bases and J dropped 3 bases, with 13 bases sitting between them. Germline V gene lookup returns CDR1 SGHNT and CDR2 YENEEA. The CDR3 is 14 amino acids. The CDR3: CASSPRAGDYGYTF. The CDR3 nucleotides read TGTGCCAGCAGCCCCAGGGCGGGGGACTATGGCTACACCTTC.

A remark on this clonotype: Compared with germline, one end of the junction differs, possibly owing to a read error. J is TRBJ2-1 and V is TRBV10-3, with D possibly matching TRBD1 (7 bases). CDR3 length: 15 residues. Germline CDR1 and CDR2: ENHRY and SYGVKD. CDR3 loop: CAIKRQGLSYNEQLF. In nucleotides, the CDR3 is TGTGCCATCAAACGACAGGGACTCTCCTACAATGAGCAGCTCTTC.

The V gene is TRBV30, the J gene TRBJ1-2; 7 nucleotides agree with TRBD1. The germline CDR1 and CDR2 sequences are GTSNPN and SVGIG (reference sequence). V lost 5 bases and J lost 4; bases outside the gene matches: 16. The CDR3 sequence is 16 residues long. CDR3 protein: CAWGPTSPGQSYGYTF. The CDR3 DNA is TGTGCCTGGGGGCCAACGTCCCCGGGACAGAGCTATGGCTACACCTTC.

CDR3 loop: CASSQRGAETQYF. The CDR3 nucleotides are TGTGCCAGCAGCCAGCGGGGGGCCGAGACCCAGTACTTC. V and J are TRBV7-2 and TRBJ2-5; TRBD2 matches at 9 bases. J lost 5 bases, V lost 5 bases, and 3 bases had no gene match. The CDR3 totals 13 residues. Germline assignment: CDR1 SGHTA and CDR2 FQGNSA.

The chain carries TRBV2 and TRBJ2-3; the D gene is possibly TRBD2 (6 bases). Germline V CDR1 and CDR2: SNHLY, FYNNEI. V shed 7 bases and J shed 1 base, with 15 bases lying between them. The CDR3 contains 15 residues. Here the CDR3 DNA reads TGTGCCAGCAAGAGAGGTAGCGGAGGCACAGATACGCAGTATTTT. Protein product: CASKRGSGGTDTQYF.

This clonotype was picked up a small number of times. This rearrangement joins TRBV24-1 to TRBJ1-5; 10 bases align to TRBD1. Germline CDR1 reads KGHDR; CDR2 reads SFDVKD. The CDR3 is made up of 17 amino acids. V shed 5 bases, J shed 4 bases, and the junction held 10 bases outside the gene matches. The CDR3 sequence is CATSGTGGFGWNQPQHF. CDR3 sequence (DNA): TGTGCCACCAGTGGGACAGGGGGGTTTGGTTGGAATCAGCCCCAGCATTTT.

The CDR3 DNA reads TGTGCCACCAGCATACCTACCGACAGGGGACGGGCAGATACGCAGTATTTT. Translating it yields CATSIPTDRGRADTQYF. The chain uses TRBV15 and TRBJ2-3; 8 bases align to TRBD1. CDR1 and CDR2 from the germline V gene are LNHNV and YYDKDF (reference sequence). There are 17 residues in the CDR3. The V segment lost 4 bases and the J segment 4 bases; nucleotides outside the gene matches: 13.

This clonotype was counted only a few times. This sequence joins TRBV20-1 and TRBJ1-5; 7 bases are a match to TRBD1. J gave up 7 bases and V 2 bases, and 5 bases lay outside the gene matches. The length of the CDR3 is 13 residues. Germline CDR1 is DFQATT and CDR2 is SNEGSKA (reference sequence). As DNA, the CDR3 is TGCAGTGCTAGAAGGCAGGGGGGACAGCCCCAGCATTTT. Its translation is CSARRQGGQPQHF.

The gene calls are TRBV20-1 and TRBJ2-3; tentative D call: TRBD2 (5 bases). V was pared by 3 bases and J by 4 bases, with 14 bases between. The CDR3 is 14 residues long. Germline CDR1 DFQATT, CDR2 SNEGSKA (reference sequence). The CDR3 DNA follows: TGCAGTGCTAGTCGGACTCCGGAGGCAGATACGCAGTATTTT. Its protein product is CSASRTPEADTQYF.

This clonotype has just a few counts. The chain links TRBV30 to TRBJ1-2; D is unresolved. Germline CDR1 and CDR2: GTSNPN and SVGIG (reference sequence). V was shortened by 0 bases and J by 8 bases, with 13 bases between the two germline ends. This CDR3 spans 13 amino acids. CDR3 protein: CAWSVERVAGYTF. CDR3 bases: TGTGCCTGGAGTGTTGAGAGGGTGGCCGGCTACACCTTC.

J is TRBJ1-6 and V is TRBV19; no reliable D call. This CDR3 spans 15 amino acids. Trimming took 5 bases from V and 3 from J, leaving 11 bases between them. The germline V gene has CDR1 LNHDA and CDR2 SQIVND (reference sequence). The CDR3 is CASSGGLDYNSPLHF. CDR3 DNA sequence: TGTGCCAGTAGTGGTGGACTCGACTATAATTCACCCCTCCACTTT.

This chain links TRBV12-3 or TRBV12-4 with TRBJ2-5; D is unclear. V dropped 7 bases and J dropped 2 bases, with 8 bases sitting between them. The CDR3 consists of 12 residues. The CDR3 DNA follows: TGTGCCAGCACCTTGGGTCAAGAGACCCAGTACTTC. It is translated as CASTLGQETQYF.

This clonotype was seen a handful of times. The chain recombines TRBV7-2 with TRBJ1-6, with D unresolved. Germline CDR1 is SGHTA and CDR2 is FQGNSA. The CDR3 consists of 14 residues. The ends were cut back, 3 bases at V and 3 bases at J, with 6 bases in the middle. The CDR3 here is CASSFRGYNSPLHF. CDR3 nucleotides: TGTGCCAGCAGCTTTCGGGGCTATAATTCACCCCTCCACTTT.

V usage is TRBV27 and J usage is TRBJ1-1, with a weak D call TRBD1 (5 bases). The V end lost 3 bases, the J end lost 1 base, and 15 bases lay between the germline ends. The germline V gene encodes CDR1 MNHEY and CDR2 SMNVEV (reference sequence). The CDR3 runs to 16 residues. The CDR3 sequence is CASSLSSYDRNTEAFF. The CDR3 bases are TGTGCCAGCAGTTTGTCTTCCTACGACAGGAACACTGAAGCTTTCTTT.

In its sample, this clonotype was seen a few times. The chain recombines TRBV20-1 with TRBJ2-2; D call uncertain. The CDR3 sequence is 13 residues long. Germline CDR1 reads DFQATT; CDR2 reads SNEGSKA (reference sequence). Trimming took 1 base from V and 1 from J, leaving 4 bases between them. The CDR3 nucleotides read TGCAGTGCTAGAGCCCAGAACACCGGGGAGCTGTTTTTT. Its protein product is CSARAQNTGELFF.

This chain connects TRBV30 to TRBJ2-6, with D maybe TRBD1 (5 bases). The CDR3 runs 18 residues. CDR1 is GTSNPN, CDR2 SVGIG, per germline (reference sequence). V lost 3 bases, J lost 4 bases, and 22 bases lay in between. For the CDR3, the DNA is TGTGCCTGGAGAAAAGGGCCAGGGATGCTAGGGGGGGCCAACGTCCTGACTTTC. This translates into CAWRKGPGMLGGANVLTF. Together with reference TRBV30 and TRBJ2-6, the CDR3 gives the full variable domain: SQTIHQWPATLVQPVGSPLSLECTVEGTSNPNLYWYRQAAGRGLQLLFYSVGIGQISSEVPQNLSASRPQDRQFILSSKKLLLSDSGFYLCAWRKGPGMLGGANVLTFGAGSRLTVL.

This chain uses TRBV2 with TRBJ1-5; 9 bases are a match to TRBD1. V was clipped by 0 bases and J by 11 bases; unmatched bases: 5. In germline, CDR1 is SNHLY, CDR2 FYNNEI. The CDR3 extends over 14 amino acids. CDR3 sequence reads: CASSEATGGISQHF. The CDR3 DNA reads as TGTGCCAGCAGTGAAGCGACAGGGGGTATATCCCAGCATTTT. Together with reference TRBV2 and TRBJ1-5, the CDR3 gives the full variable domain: EPEVTQTPSHQVTQMGQEVILRCVPISNHLYFYWYRQILGQKVEFLVSFYNNEISEKSEIFDDQFSVERPDGSNFTLKIRSTKLEDSAMYFCASSEATGGISQHFGDGTRLSIL.